This record concerns one T cell receptor beta chain sequence. The sample originates from a study of blood T cell repertoires in COVID-19. Overall study context: Some COVID-19 samples were acute and others convalescent; all came from the United States, Italy and Spain. The cDNA or gDNA used as material had been derived from T cells, B-cell-depleted T cells, or PBMCs.

Enrolled during active infection, Seattle patients were then followed longitudinally. In the authors' workflow: From reference gene primer amplification, estimates of nucleated cell counts were derived. Measured with immunoSEQ multiplex PCR; TCRdb has only the in-frame clones, and not every one. That table supplies the V and J calls and clone size; D and trimming were determined from the DNA. The profile covers hundreds of thousands of clones, with roughly 81% appearing a single time and around 7% taken by the ten largest. Germline assignment: CDR1 ENHRY and CDR2 SYGVKD. There are 17 residues in the CDR3. Germline trimming cut 8 bases from V and 5 bases from J; bases unmatched to any gene: 12.

Material: peripheral blood. The TCR was taken from a woman older than 75 with COVID-19, enrolled during active disease. The chain joins TRBV10-3 to TRBJ2-7, with 16 bases that match TRBD2. Here the CDR3 reads CAIPGTSGRGWWNEQYF. DNA for the CDR3: TGTGCCATCCCAGGGACTAGCGGGAGGGGGTGGTGGAACGAGCAGTACTTC.